The clone carrying this T cell receptor beta chain was found once. Its specificity is not known. Method: immunoSEQ multiplex PCR; TCRdb's copy keeps in-frame clones and lacks some. The repertoire holds around 17,000 clones, with approximately 61% as singletons. The data originate from a study of neoadjuvant anti-PD-1 for oral cavity cancer. Looking at the study overall: Patients without progression received a fourth nivolumab dose around day 43, then surgical resection on days 50-56. Study results and caveats: Treg/Th17 ratio rose with pretreatment blood and fell with post-treatment tumor TCRbeta clonality.

Patients were newly diagnosed with stage II-IVA oral cavity squamous cell carcinoma without prior systemic or radiation treatment. Patients had HPV-negative, locally advanced oral cavity squamous cell carcinoma. The material was PBMCs, obtained before nivolumab (anti-PD-1) treatment. This clonotype was obtained from a person between 40 and 80 years old with oral cavity squamous cell carcinoma.

The CDR3 region has the DNA TGTGCCAGCAGTGAAGGGGTGTACGAGCAGTACTTC. Its translation: CASSEGVYEQYF. The V and J genes are TRBV2 and TRBJ2-7; D ambiguous. The germline gives CDR1 SNHLY, CDR2 FYNNEI. This CDR3 has 12 amino acids. Deletions cut 1 base from V and 4 bases from J, with 5 bases between.